This TCR beta chain emerged from a study of spatial heterogeneity in lung cancer. Study summary: Beta-chain sequences consistently outnumbered alpha-chain sequences in detection. The average count in raw reads for each unique TCR and UMI combination exceeded eight appearances.

This clonotype ranks as medium-sized. This beta chain represents an off-target read in a library built for alpha chains; its size is of limited meaning. Each CDR3 protein is one row after TCRdb ran MiXCR on the 5' RACE reads. The table records around 2,000 distinct CDR3 sequences, around 10% of them present only once. Time point defined: sample taken at primary tumor resection. Sequencing was performed on whole RNA extracted from tumor and nontumor lung tissue, or from frozen PBMC, and the material was left unsorted. Donors were 55 to 75 untreated early-stage non-small cell lung cancer patients. This CDR3 region has 14 residues. V lost 4 bases, J lost 0 bases, and 9 bases lay in between. Germline CDR1 reads LGHDT; CDR2 reads YNNKEL (reference sequence).

This TCR came from a male donor with early-stage non-small cell lung cancer. The sequencing used normal lung tissue next to the tumor, collected at surgery. This chain joins TRBV3-1 and TRBJ1-1; D is ambiguous. The CDR3 bases are TGTGCCAGCAGCCCCGTGGGGTTGAACACTGAAGCTTTCTTT. Translating it yields CASSPVGLNTEAFF.